These T cell receptor beta chains were read from a single sample in a study of blood T cell repertoires in COVID-19. Using immunoSEQ multiplex PCR, the repertoire was profiled, and TCRdb retains in-frame clones only, with some absent. The profile shows under 60,000 clones, around 90% of them singletons. The sample comprised peripheral blood. These receptors all come from a man in his fifties or sixties with active COVID-19. Both conserved end residues are part of each CDR3. A D gene is named only where the DNA matches it firmly. Rows may omit the clone size; those that give it use once, few, many or a size class.

V	D	J	size	length	DNA	CDR3
TRBV5-1	TRBD1	TRBJ2-5	.	15	TGCGCCAGCAGCTTGACAGGGGACCCCCTAGAGACCCAGTACTTC	CASSLTGDPLETQYF
TRBV5-1	.	TRBJ1-2	.	13	TGCGCCAGCAGCTTGGATTCAGGGACAACTGAAACCTTC	CASSLDSGTTETF
TRBV5-5	TRBD1	TRBJ1-2	.	14	TGTGCCAGCAGCACCGCAGGGGGCCACTATGGCTACACCTTC	CASSTAGGHYGYTF
TRBV30	TRBD1	TRBJ1-1	.	13	TGTGCCTGGAATAGACAGGGGAACACTGAAGCTTTCTTT	CAWNRQGNTEAFF
TRBV7-8	.	TRBJ1-3	once	16	TGTGCCAGCAGCGACGGACAGCGGAACTCTGGAAACACCATATATTTT	CASSDGQRNSGNTIYF
TRBV29-1	TRBD1	TRBJ2-7	.	14	TGCAGCGTAACGGACAGGACGAGCTCCTACGAGCAGTACTTC	CSVTDRTSSYEQYF
TRBV5-6	TRBD1	TRBJ1-1	.	15	TGTGCCAGCAGCCCCGGGACAGGGGCCAACACTGAAGCTTTCTTT	CASSPGTGANTEAFF
TRBV7-6	TRBD2	TRBJ2-1	few	16	TGTGCCAGCAGCTTAGAGGCTAGCGGGGGGTACAATGAGCAGTTCTTC	CASSLEASGGYNEQFF
TRBV2	TRBD2	TRBJ2-1	.	15	TGTGCCAGCAGTGAACAGCGGGGGGGCAGGAATGAGCAGTTCTTC	CASSEQRGGRNEQFF
TRBV30	.	TRBJ2-1	.	15	TGTGCCTGGAGTGGGTGGAACGGGAACTACAATGAGCAGTTCTTC	CAWSGWNGNYNEQFF
TRBV6-5	TRBD2	TRBJ2-7	.	14	TGTGCCAGCAGATACGCCGGGACTAGCTACGAGCAGTACTTC	CASRYAGTSYEQYF
TRBV24-1	TRBD1	TRBJ2-5	.	16	TGTGCCACCAGTGATTTGAGACAGGGCTTACAAGAGACCCAGTACTTC	CATSDLRQGLQETQYF
TRBV5-1	TRBD2	TRBJ2-3	once	14	TGCGCCAGCAGGCAAGCGGGAGAAGCAGATACGCAGTATTTT	CASRQAGEADTQYF
TRBV4-2	TRBD1	TRBJ2-7	.	17	TGTGCCAGCAGCCAAGGGGGGACAGGATTTTTTGGCTACGAGCAGTACTTC	CASSQGGTGFFGYEQYF
TRBV29-1	TRBD1	TRBJ2-7	once	13	TGCAGCGTTAAAGGACAGGGGGGCTACGAGCAGTACTTC	CSVKGQGGYEQYF
TRBV10-3	TRBD1	TRBJ1-1	once	13	TGTGCCGGTAAACAGGGGGATGACACTGAAGCTTTCTTT	CAGKQGDDTEAFF
TRBV5-1	TRBD2	TRBJ2-1	.	16	TGCGCCAGCAGCCACGGACTAGCGGGAGGGCCGCATGAGCAGTTCTTC	CASSHGLAGGPHEQFF
TRBV7-2	.	TRBJ1-1	.	14	TGTGCCAGCAGCTTACGGAGCTTGAACACTGAAGCTTTCTTT	CASSLRSLNTEAFF
TRBV4-1	TRBD2	TRBJ2-1	.	14	TGCGCCAGCAGCCAAGTAGCGGGAGGCGGTGAGCAGTTCTTC	CASSQVAGGGEQFF
TRBV7-8	.	TRBJ2-5	.	11	TGTGCCAGCAGCCACGGAGGGACCCAGTACTTC	CASSHGGTQYF
TRBV3-1/TRBV3-2	.	TRBJ2-1	.	15	TGTGCCAGCAGCCAAGGGGGAGGCAGGGGGTATGAGCAGTTCTTC	CASSQGGGRGYEQFF
TRBV5-1	TRBD2	TRBJ2-1	once	16	TGCGCCAGCAGAACTACTAGCGAAAGCTCCTACAATGAGCAGTTCTTC	CASRTTSESSYNEQFF